The T cell receptor beta chain under discussion was sequenced for a study of shared clonotypes between healthy human individuals. Whole-study results and caveats: Represented diversity, genetic and exposure-history alike, was limited by few donors.

TCRdb's table, derived via immunoSEQ multiplex PCR, lists solely in-frame clones and lacks some. Of more than 1,200,000 clones in the sample, 97% to 99% were seen once. Looked up from germline, CDR1 is MNHEY and CDR2 is SMNVEV (reference sequence). This CDR3 is 15 amino acids long. The V end was cut by 5 bases, the J end by 4 bases, with 17 bases between. Donors included only healthy HIV-negative adults lacking recent acute infections or vaccinations. Of note for this clone: Its antigen is undetermined.

This receptor was obtained from a man aged 30 to 39 in good health. The gene calls are TRBV27 and TRBJ1-2; D possibly corresponds to TRBD1 (5 bases). The specimen was naive CD4+ T cells sorted from blood. The sample's subset: CD45RA+ positively selected. The CDR3 sequence is CASSDGPGRGYGYTF. For the CDR3, the DNA is TGTGCCAGCAGTGACGGCCCAGGGCGGGGCTATGGCTACACCTTC.